This TCR beta chain was retrieved from a study of naive CD8 T cells in extremely preterm neonates. Samples were taken at extremely preterm deliveries at 23-27 weeks of gestation. Sorted cells: live naive CD8+ T cells, CD45RA+CCR7+, Annexin V-negative. The data were produced by immunoSEQ multiplex PCR, yet TCRdb's version contains in-frame clones alone and is incomplete. The top ten clones hold approximately 1% of a sample with 20,000 or so clones, approximately 89% of them seen once. Notes on this clone: What it recognizes is unknown.

Overall study findings and caveats: iChao1 richness was lowest in preterm neonates, significantly versus all ages. Relative to older groups, preterm infants had shorter, less trimmed CDR3s with fewer N additions.

CDR3 size: 11 residues. Germline values: CDR1 SGDLS, CDR2 YYNGEE. The gene calls are TRBV9 and TRBJ2-5; D remains ambiguous. The J call is doubtful: the DNA matches TRBJ2-7 better. The sequenced sample consisted of naive CD8+ T cells from cord blood. The TCR comes from a boy who was born preterm. In DNA form, the CDR3 reads TGTGCCAGCAGCGTAGGGTACGAGCAGTACTTC. This sequence encodes CASSVGYEQYF.